This TCR beta chain is from a study of blood T cell repertoires in COVID-19. About the research overall: Acute and convalescent COVID-19 samples came from the United States, Italy and Spain.

Data came from immunoSEQ multiplex PCR; TCRdb stores just in-frame clones and leaves some out. Among under 60,000 clones, 90% to 95% were seen once, and the ten largest hold around 3.9%. This clone is a singleton in its sample. The germline gives CDR1 MNHEY, CDR2 SMNVEV (reference sequence). There are 16 residues in the CDR3. Trimming cost V 4 bases and J 2 bases; bases outside gene matches: 10. The origin of this receptor is a man aged 50-59 years with acute or convalescent COVID-19. Sequencing used peripheral blood. The V and J genes are TRBV27 and TRBJ2-7; 8 bases are shared with TRBD2. In DNA, the CDR3 is TGTGCCAGCAGTTCCCTAGGGGCGGGAGGTCCCTACGAGCAGTACTTC. Protein: CASSSLGAGGPYEQYF.